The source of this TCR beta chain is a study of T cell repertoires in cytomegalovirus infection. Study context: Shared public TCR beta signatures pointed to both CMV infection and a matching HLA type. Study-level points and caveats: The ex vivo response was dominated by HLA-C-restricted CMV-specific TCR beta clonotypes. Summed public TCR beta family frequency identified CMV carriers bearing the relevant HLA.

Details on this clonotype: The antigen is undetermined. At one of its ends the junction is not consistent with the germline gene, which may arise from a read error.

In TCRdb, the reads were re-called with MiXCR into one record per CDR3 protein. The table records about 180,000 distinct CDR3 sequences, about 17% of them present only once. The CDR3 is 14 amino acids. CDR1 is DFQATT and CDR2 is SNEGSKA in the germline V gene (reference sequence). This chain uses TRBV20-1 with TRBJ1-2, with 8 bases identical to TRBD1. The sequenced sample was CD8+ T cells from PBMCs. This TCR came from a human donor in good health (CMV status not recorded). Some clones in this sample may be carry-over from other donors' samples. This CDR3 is CSARVSGGALIFPF. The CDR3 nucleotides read TGCAGTGCTAGAGTGTCAGGGGGCGCCTTAATATTCCCCTTC.